This entry lists 22 T cell receptor beta chains sequenced from one sample in a study of T cell responses to AZD1222 COVID-19 vaccine. Using immunoSEQ multiplex PCR, the repertoire was profiled, and TCRdb retains in-frame clones only, with some absent. The data contain about 140,000 clones, 90% to 95% of them singletons. The material sequenced was peripheral blood, taken 28 days after the second AZD1222 dose. These receptors all come from an adult who received the AZD1222 COVID-19 vaccine.

The chain combines TRBV2 with TRBJ1-2, with a possible D match to TRBD1 (5 bases). Germline assignment: CDR1 SNHLY and CDR2 FYNNEI. V was cut by 2 bases and J by 4 bases, with 8 bases left in between. This CDR3 has 13 residues. The CDR3 protein is CASSEPGGYGYTF. DNA of the CDR3: TGTGCCAGCAGTGAACCGGGGGGCTATGGCTACACCTTC.

The chain uses TRBV5-1 and TRBJ2-7, with D uncertain. Germline CDR1 reads SGHRS; CDR2 reads YFSETQ. V was shortened by 3 bases and J by 1 base, with 5 bases between the two germline ends. The CDR3 is 12 residues long. CDR3 amino acids: CASSSGSYEQYF. Here the CDR3 DNA reads TGCGCCAGCAGCTCCGGTTCCTACGAGCAGTACTTC.

The genes are TRBV9 and TRBJ1-2; 8 bases are shared with TRBD1. After removal of 0 bases from V and 7 bases from J, the junction contained 8 bases not matched to a gene. The CDR3 runs to 15 residues. Germline V gene data show CDR1 as SGDLS and CDR2 as YYNGEE. CDR3 sequence (DNA): TGTGCCAGCAGCGTAGGATATGGACAGGGATTTGGCTACACCTTC. Translation: CASSVGYGQGFGYTF.

The chain combines TRBV7-2 with TRBJ1-5, with D unresolved. Germline CDR1 and CDR2: SGHTA and FQGNSA. The CDR3 has 13 residues. V lost 1 base and J 5 bases, leaving 6 bases between the germline ends. CDR3 region: CASSLVIHQPQHF. In DNA, the CDR3 is TGTGCCAGCAGCTTAGTGATCCATCAGCCCCAGCATTTT.

This sequence joins TRBV9 and TRBJ2-1, with unresolved D. The CDR3 extends over 15 amino acids. V lost 3 bases and J lost 1, with 11 bases in between. Germline lookup yields CDR1 SGDLS and CDR2 YYNGEE. CDR3 residues: CASSAERQSYNEQFF. CDR3 coding DNA: TGTGCCAGCAGCGCCGAGCGTCAGTCCTACAATGAGCAGTTCTTC.

The chain couples TRBV2 to TRBJ2-3, with 11 bases that match TRBD2. The CDR3 sequence is 18 residues long. The J segment lost 1 base and the V segment lost 7 bases, leaving 13 bases of the junction unmatched. The germline CDR1 and CDR2 sequences are SNHLY and FYNNEI. CDR3 residues: CASTNLIGLAGGTDTQYF. DNA of the CDR3: TGTGCCAGCACCAACCTCATAGGACTAGCGGGCGGCACAGATACGCAGTATTTT. Full variable domain (rest looked up from reference TRBV2 and TRBJ2-3): EPEVTQTPSHQVTQMGQEVILRCVPISNHLYFYWYRQILGQKVEFLVSFYNNEISEKSEIFDDQFSVERPDGSNFTLKIRSTKLEDSAMYFCASTNLIGLAGGTDTQYFGPGTRLTVL.

V is TRBV20-1 and J is TRBJ1-4; D remains unclear. The CDR3 runs to 11 residues. CDR1 DFQATT and CDR2 SNEGSKA come from the germline V gene (reference sequence). Trimming shortened V by 5 bases and J by 4 bases, and 5 bases separated the two germline ends. DNA of the CDR3: TGCAGTGCTGAGAATAATGAAAAACTGTTTTTT. This translates into CSAENNEKLFF.

The rearrangement uses TRBV6-5 and TRBJ1-2; D possibly corresponds to TRBD1 (5 bases). Germline values: CDR1 MNHEY, CDR2 SVGAGI. The length of the CDR3 is 16 residues. Trimming cost V 0 bases and J 4 bases, with 15 bases left between them. The chain's CDR3 is CASSYSSAGLSYGYTF. The DNA for the CDR3 is TGTGCCAGCAGTTACTCGTCCGCAGGGCTCAGCTATGGCTACACCTTC.

Here the CDR3 DNA reads TGTGCCAGCAGCCCTCGTCCGGGACTGGGCCACAATGAGCAGTTCTTC. It encodes CASSPRPGLGHNEQFF. The chain employs TRBV9 and TRBJ2-1; D may be TRBD2 (6 bases). V was shortened by 4 bases and J by 5 bases, with 19 bases between the two germline ends. Germline V gene sequence: CDR1 SGDLS, CDR2 YYNGEE. The CDR3 contains 16 residues. Full variable domain (remainder filled in from reference TRBV9 and TRBJ2-1): DSGVTQTPKHLITATGQRVTLRCSPRSGDLSVYWYQQSLDQGLQFLIQYYNGEERAKGNILERFSAQQFPDLHSELNLSSLELGDSALYFCASSPRPGLGHNEQFFGPGTRLTVL.

This clone was counted a single time. This sequence joins TRBV3-1 (or the pseudogene TRBV3-2) and TRBJ2-1; a possible D gene is TRBD1 (5 bases). Per germline, CDR1 LGHDT and CDR2 YNNKEL (reference sequence). Trimming took 7 bases from V and 7 from J, leaving 11 bases between them. The CDR3 totals 12 residues. Here the CDR3 reads CASTLGANEQFF. CDR3 bases: TGTGCCAGCACCCTAGGGGCTAATGAGCAGTTCTTC.

This sequence joins TRBV9 and TRBJ1-5; no reliable D call. Germline V gene lookup returns CDR1 SGDLS and CDR2 YYNGEE. This CDR3 is 14 amino acids long. Trimming removed 0 bases from V and 6 bases from J, with 10 bases in between. The CDR3 coding sequence is TGTGCCAGCAGCGTAGGTCACGCGGGTCAGCCCCAGCATTTT. Protein product: CASSVGHAGQPQHF.

The chain couples TRBV27 to TRBJ1-2; D perhaps matches TRBD1 (5 bases). Trimming removed 5 bases from V and 1 base from J, with 23 bases in between. The CDR3 sequence is 18 residues long. Looked up from germline, CDR1 is MNHEY and CDR2 is SMNVEV (reference sequence). The CDR3 here is CASSPHRRASTINYGYTF. Here the CDR3 DNA reads TGTGCCAGCAGTCCCCACAGGCGAGCCTCCACGATTAACTATGGCTACACCTTC.

This clone was counted once. V and J are TRBV29-1 and TRBJ2-2; tentatively, D is TRBD1 (5 bases). V was clipped by 6 bases and J by 0 bases, with 11 bases between them. In germline, CDR1 is SQVTM, CDR2 ANQGSEA. The CDR3 is 14 residues long. The DNA for the CDR3 is TGCAGCGTGGCCAGGGAAACGAACACCGGGGAGCTGTTTTTT. It specifies CSVARETNTGELFF.

The chain is built from TRBV28 and TRBJ1-4; D is unclear. Between the trimmed V and J ends, which lost 6 bases and 0 bases, there was a span of 8 bases. The CDR3 length is 14 residues. Per germline, CDR1 MDHEN and CDR2 SYDVKM. Written as DNA, the CDR3 is TGTGCCAGCAGCTCGCCCTCAACTAATGAAAAACTGTTTTTT. Translated: CASSSPSTNEKLFF.

This chain joins TRBV10-3 and TRBJ2-2; tentatively, D is TRBD2 (6 bases). The CDR3 sequence is 14 residues long. V lost 10 bases and J lost 4, with 16 bases in between. The germline gives CDR1 ENHRY, CDR2 SYGVKD. This CDR3 is CATRGTDPTGELFF. The CDR3 DNA sequence: TGTGCCACCCGCGGGACCGACCCCACCGGGGAGCTGTTTTTT.

This chain joins TRBV16 and TRBJ1-5, with D possibly matching TRBD1 (5 bases). Germline values: CDR1 KGHSY, CDR2 FQNENV. V lost 6 bases, J lost 7 bases, and 13 bases lay in between. This CDR3 contains 13 residues. The DNA for the CDR3 is TGTGCCAGCAGTCCCCAGGGAGTGCAGCCCCAGCATTTT. As protein: CASSPQGVQPQHF.

The J gene is TRBJ2-7, the V gene TRBV19, with D perhaps matching TRBD1 (6 bases). CDR3 length: 14 residues. The germline V gene has CDR1 LNHDA and CDR2 SQIVND (reference sequence). V was pared by 5 bases and J by 4 bases, with 15 bases between. DNA for the CDR3: TGTGCCAGTAGTTCGGGACACGGACCGTACGAGCAGTACTTC. Its protein product is CASSSGHGPYEQYF.

The rearrangement uses TRBV19 and TRBJ2-3, with D possibly matching TRBD2 (6 bases). The germline gives CDR1 LNHDA, CDR2 SQIVND (reference sequence). The V end was cut by 4 bases, the J end by 5 bases, with 16 bases between. The CDR3 has 15 amino acids. The CDR3 nucleotides are TGTGCCAGTAGTAGGGCCCTAAAGGAGGGAGATACGCAGTATTTT. This codes for CASSRALKEGDTQYF.

For the CDR3, the DNA is TGTGCCAGCAGCTTGGCGGGACATGTCTATGGCTACACCTTC. Its translation is CASSLAGHVYGYTF. The gene calls are TRBV5-4 and TRBJ1-2, with D perhaps TRBD1 (6 bases). The CDR3 is 14 residues long. V was shortened by 0 bases and J by 4 bases, with 10 bases between the two germline ends. Per the germline V gene, CDR1 is SGHNT and CDR2 is YYREEE (reference sequence).

The chain is built from TRBV28 and TRBJ2-7; D possibly corresponds to TRBD2 (5 bases). Germline V CDR1 and CDR2: MDHEN, SYDVKM. Deletions cut 2 bases from V and 0 bases from J, with 14 bases between. The CDR3 covers 16 residues. CDR3 sequence (DNA): TGTGCCAGCAGTTTACCTGGCGGCGGGCACTCCTACGAGCAGTACTTC. Its protein is CASSLPGGGHSYEQYF.

The chain links TRBV28 to TRBJ1-2; D perhaps matches TRBD1 (5 bases). CDR3 length: 15 residues. Germline CDR1 MDHEN, CDR2 SYDVKM. Trimming stripped 7 bases from V and 0 bases from J, with 15 bases between. This CDR3 is CASIFRDRANYGYTF. The CDR3 DNA sequence: TGTGCCAGCATCTTCCGGGACCGTGCTAACTATGGCTACACCTTC.

The chain is built from TRBV2 and TRBJ2-7; D possibly corresponds to TRBD1 (5 bases). Germline assignment: CDR1 SNHLY and CDR2 FYNNEI. This CDR3 region has 14 residues. V lost 6 bases to trimming and J lost 2 bases, with 14 bases between them. The CDR3 bases are TGTGCCAGCAGAACCTCAGGGTTAACCTACGAGCAGTACTTC. Encoded protein: CASRTSGLTYEQYF. Together with reference TRBV2 and TRBJ2-7, the CDR3 gives the full variable domain: EPEVTQTPSHQVTQMGQEVILRCVPISNHLYFYWYRQILGQKVEFLVSFYNNEISEKSEIFDDQFSVERPDGSNFTLKIRSTKLEDSAMYFCASRTSGLTYEQYFGPGTRLTVT.